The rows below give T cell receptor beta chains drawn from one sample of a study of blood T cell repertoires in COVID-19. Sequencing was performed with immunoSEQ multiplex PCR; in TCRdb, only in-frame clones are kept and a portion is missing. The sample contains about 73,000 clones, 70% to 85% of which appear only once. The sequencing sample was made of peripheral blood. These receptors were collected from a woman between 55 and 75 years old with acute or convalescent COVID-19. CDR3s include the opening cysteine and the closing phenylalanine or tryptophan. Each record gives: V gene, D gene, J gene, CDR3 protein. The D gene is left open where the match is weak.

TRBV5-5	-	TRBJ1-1	CASSLGTATEAFF
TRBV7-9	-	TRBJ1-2	CASSLGGASVNYGYTF
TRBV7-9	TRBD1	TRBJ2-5	CASSRNTGVRETQYF
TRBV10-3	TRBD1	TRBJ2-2	CAISGAPGGANTGELFF
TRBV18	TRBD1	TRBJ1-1	CASTPRQGLNTEAFF
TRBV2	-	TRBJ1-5	CASSEQGRSQPQHF
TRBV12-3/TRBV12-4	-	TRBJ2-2	CASEADTGELFF
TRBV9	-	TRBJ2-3	CASSVGSSTDTQYF
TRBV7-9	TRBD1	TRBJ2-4	CASSRRDSLKAKNIQYF
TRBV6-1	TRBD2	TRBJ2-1	CASSDLAGGHNEQFF
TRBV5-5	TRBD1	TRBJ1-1	CASSLRQGAAFF
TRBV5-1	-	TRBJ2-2	CASSFTGAGELFF
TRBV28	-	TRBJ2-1	CASPPRGSGFNEQFF
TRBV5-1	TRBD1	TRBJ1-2	CASSPGQGEGYTF
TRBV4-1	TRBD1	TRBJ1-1	CASSQGFRDSQRLNTEAFF
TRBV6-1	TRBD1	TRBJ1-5	CASSGPGRTGSNQPQHF
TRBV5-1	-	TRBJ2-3	CASSLEISTDTQYF
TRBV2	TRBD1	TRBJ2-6	CASSEVGTGTGANVLTF
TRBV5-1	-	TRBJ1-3	CASSLDGTSGNTIYF
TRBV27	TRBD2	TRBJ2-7	CASSYSIAGVGSYEQYF
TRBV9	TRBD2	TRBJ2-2	CASSPGTSGTGELFF
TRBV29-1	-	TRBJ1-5	CSVGIQSNQPQHF
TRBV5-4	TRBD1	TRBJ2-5	CASSLNRGQETQYF
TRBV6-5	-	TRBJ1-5	CASRNNGHQPQHF
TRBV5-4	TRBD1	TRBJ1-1	CASSPIEQGAGAFF
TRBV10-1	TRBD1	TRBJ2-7	CASSAGTAGFEQYF
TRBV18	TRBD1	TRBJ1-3	CASSPPGYRGAGNTIYF
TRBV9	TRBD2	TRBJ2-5	CASSPGTMYETQYF
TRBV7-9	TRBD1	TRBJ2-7	CASSLGTGSVGAKQYF
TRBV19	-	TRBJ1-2	CASTWGDVRDSNGYTF
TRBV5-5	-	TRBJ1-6	CASRPTTGTIVNSPLHF
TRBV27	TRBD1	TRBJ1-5	CASSLENRGGQPQHF
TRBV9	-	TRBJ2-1	CASSVDPGLAEQFF
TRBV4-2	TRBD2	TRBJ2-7	CASSQEPSGTHEQYF
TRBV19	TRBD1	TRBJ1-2	CASQKGNRDRGNYGYTF